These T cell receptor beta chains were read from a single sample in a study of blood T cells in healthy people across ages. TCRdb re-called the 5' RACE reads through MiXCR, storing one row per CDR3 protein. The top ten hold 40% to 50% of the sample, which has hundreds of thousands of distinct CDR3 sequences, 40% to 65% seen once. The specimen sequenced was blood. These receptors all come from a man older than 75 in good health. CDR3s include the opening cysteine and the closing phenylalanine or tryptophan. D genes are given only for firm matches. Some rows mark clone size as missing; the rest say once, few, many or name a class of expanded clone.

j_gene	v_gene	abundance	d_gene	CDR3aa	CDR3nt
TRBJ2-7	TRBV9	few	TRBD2	CASSVAAGDPYEQYF	TGTGCCAGCAGCGTAGCGGCGGGAGATCCCTACGAGCAGTACTTC
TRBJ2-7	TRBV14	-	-	CASSQGLPTYEQYF	TGTGCCAGCAGCCAAGGACTACCCACCTACGAGCAGTACTTC
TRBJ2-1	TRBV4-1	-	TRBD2	CASSQVPGAGGGVYNEQFF	TGCGCCAGCAGCCAAGTGCCGGGAGCGGGGGGAGGGGTATACAATGAGCAGTTCTTC
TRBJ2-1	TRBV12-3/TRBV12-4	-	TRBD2	CASSYPGLAPYNEQFF	TGTGCCAGCAGTTACCCGGGACTAGCACCCTACAATGAGCAGTTCTTC
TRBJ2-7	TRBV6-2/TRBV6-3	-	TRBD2	CASRGLALPPAEQYF	TGTGCCAGCCGGGGACTAGCCCTACCCCCTGCCGAGCAGTACTTC
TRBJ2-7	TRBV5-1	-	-	CASSLRPGSYEQYF	TGCGCCAGCAGCTTGAGGCCCGGCTCCTACGAGCAGTACTTC
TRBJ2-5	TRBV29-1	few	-	CSVGWQGTYNEQYF	TGCAGCGTTGGATGGCAGGGGACTTACAATGAGCAGTACTTC
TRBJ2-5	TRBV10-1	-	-	CASSDRDYQETQYF	TGCGCCAGCAGTGATCGGGACTACCAAGAGACCCAGTACTTC
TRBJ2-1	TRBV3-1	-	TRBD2	CASSQAGTRTNEQFF	TGTGCCAGCAGCCAAGCCGGGACTAGAACGAATGAGCAGTTCTTC
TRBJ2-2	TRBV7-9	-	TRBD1	CASSSTGGQYTGELFF	TGTGCCAGCAGCTCAACAGGGGGCCAGTACACCGGGGAGCTGTTTTTT
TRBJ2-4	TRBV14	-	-	CASSLRPGDIQYF	TGTGCCAGCAGCCTACGACCTGGGGACATTCAGTACTTC
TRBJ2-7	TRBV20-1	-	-	CSAVTFSYEQYF	TGCAGTGCTGTGACTTTCTCCTACGAGCAGTACTTC
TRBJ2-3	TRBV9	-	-	CASSAFPASTDTRYF	TGTGCCAGCAGCGCATTCCCTGCTAGCACAGATACGCGGTATTTT
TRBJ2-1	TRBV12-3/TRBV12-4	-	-	CASSLATSAAHNEQFF	TGTGCCAGCAGTTTAGCGACATCCGCGGCACACAATGAGCAGTTCTTC
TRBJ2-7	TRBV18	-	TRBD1	CASSPKQGAYEQYF	TGTGCCAGCTCGCCAAAACAGGGGGCCTACGAGCAGTACTTC
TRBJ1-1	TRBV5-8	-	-	CASSLGGGQGNTEAFF	TGTGCCAGCAGCTTGGGAGGGGGGCAGGGGAACACTGAAGCTTTCTTT
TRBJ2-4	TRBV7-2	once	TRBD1	CASSLALGQGLNIQYF	TGTGCCAGCAGCTTAGCGCTAGGACAGGGTCTGAACATTCAGTACTTC
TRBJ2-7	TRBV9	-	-	CASSVVGSYEQYF	TGTGCCAGCAGCGTAGTAGGTTCCTACGAGCAGTACTTC
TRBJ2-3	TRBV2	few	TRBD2	CASLTSGSSDTQYF	TGTGCCAGCCTGACTAGCGGGAGTTCAGATACGCAGTATTTT